The 32 T cell receptor beta chains below come from one sample, sequenced in a study of T cells in Graves' hyperthyroidism and ophthalmopathy. Using RNA transcripts as the source, TCR beta CDR3 regions were amplified. HTBI primers were employed in a first-round RT-PCR of the TCR CDR3. TCRdb re-called the multiplex PCR reads through MiXCR, storing one row per CDR3 protein. The data show hundreds of thousands of distinct CDR3 sequences, less than 20% seen once. What was sequenced was blood. The source of these receptors is a woman younger than 35 with Graves' hyperthyroidism that later progressed to Graves' ophthalmopathy.

This clonotype was observed a few times. V gene TRBV11-2 combines with J gene TRBJ1-1; TRBD1 is a possible D gene (5 bases). Germline V CDR1 and CDR2: SGHAT, FQNNGV. V was shortened by 0 bases and J by 12 bases, with 11 bases between the two germline ends. This CDR3 has 12 residues. As DNA, the CDR3 is TGTGCCAGCAGCTTAGATCTCCGGGGGACTTTCTTT. Translation gives CASSLDLRGTFF.

This clonotype was found many times. V gene TRBV28 combines with J gene TRBJ2-1; 14 bases are a match to TRBD2. V gave up 5 bases and J gave up 15 bases; unmatched junction bases: 24. In germline, CDR1 is MDHEN, CDR2 SYDVKM. The CDR3 runs to 19 residues. The CDR3 nucleotides are TGTGCCAGCAGTGAGGTCCTGGGACTAGCGGGAGTGGCTCGTGCTGCACCGTTCTTC. As protein: CASSEVLGLAGVARAAPFF.

V gene TRBV10-2 combines with J gene TRBJ1-1, with D perhaps TRBD1 (6 bases). With 6 bases removed from V and 0 bases from J, the gap between germline ends came to 17 bases. CDR1 is WSHSY, CDR2 SAAADI, per germline. The CDR3 covers 16 residues. The CDR3 spells CASRTRDNDMNTEAFF. The CDR3, as DNA: TGCGCCAGCAGGACCCGGGACAATGATATGAACACTGAAGCTTTCTTT.

V and J are TRBV6-5 and TRBJ2-7; weak D call: TRBD2 (6 bases). The germline gives CDR1 MNHEY, CDR2 SVGAGI. The CDR3 has 14 residues. V lost 2 bases and J 3 bases, leaving 11 bases between the germline ends. The chain's CDR3 is CASSYGGSGYEQYF. The CDR3 coding sequence is TGTGCCAGCAGTTACGGGGGGTCCGGCTACGAGCAGTACTTC.

This clonotype was observed at least ten times. The chain carries TRBV27 and TRBJ1-1; D not certain. Germline CDR1 and CDR2: MNHEY and SMNVEV (reference sequence). The CDR3 spans 18 residues. Trimming removed 1 base at V and 8 bases at J, with 26 bases between. The chain's CDR3 is CASSLYPRAGMGRAEAFF. For the CDR3, the DNA is TGTGCCAGCAGTTTATATCCCCGGGCAGGAATGGGTCGGGCAGAAGCTTTCTTT.

This clonotype appeared many times. The rearrangement joins TRBV12-3 or TRBV12-4 to TRBJ2-7; D ambiguous. The V end was cut by 6 bases, the J end by 1 base, with 10 bases between. There are 13 residues in the CDR3. The CDR3 loop is CASRDGWSYEQYF. DNA for the CDR3: TGTGCCAGCAGGGATGGTTGGTCCTACGAGCAGTACTTC.

This clonotype was counted a few times. The chain couples TRBV27 to TRBJ2-7, with a possible D match to TRBD2 (5 bases). The CDR3 has 15 amino acids. Trimming shortened V by 1 base and J by 0 bases, and 10 bases separated the two germline ends. Per germline, CDR1 MNHEY and CDR2 SMNVEV (reference sequence). The CDR3 DNA reads TGTGCCAGCAGTTTATTGAGGGAGCGCTCCTACGAGCAGTACTTC. It yields the protein CASSLLRERSYEQYF.

This clonotype appeared a few times. The gene calls are TRBV10-3 and TRBJ2-1; D uncertain. The V end was cut by 1 base, the J end by 1 base, with 14 bases between. This CDR3 contains 17 residues. CDR1 is ENHRY and CDR2 is SYGVKD in the germline V gene. The CDR3 DNA is TGTGCCATCAGTGAGTATCCGTCTGCCAAATCCTACAATGAGCAGTTCTTC. This sequence encodes CAISEYPSAKSYNEQFF.

This clonotype was picked up a small number of times. One end of the junction does not line up with germline, which may come from a read error. The chain combines TRBV2 with TRBJ2-1; 10 bases map to TRBD2. CDR1 SNHLY and CDR2 FYNNEI come from the germline V gene. CDR3 length equals 15 residues. CDR3 amino acids: CARRTSGDDNNEQFF. The CDR3 region has the DNA TGTGCCCGCAGGACTAGCGGAGACGATAACAATGAGCAGTTCTTC.

This clonotype was recorded many times. The chain couples TRBV11-2 to TRBJ2-7; TRBD2 might be the D (5 bases). The CDR3 contains 15 residues. Germline V CDR1 and CDR2: SGHAT, FQNNGV. Trimming took 4 bases from V and 5 from J, leaving 18 bases between them. This CDR3 is CASSSFSRWRHEQYF. For the CDR3, the DNA is TGTGCCAGCAGCTCCTTCAGTCGCTGGAGGCACGAGCAGTACTTC. Combining the CDR3 with reference TRBV11-2 and TRBJ2-7 gives the whole variable domain EAGVAQSPRYKIIEKRQSVAFWCNPISGHATLYWYQQILGQGPKLLIQFQNNGVVDDSQLPKDRFSAERLKGVDSTLKIQPAKLEDSAVYLCASSSFSRWRHEQYFGPGTRLTVT.

In its sample, this clonotype was seen a few times. The V gene is TRBV4-3, the J gene TRBJ2-3; TRBD2 matches 7 bases. Germline V CDR1 and CDR2: LGHNA, YSLEER. Trimming cost V 6 bases and J 3 bases; bases outside gene matches: 9. This CDR3 spans 15 amino acids. CDR3 sequence: CASRASSGGTDTQYF. CDR3 in DNA: TGCGCCAGCAGGGCCTCCTCCGGGGGGACAGATACGCAGTATTTT.

This clonotype was recorded many times. CDR3 sequence (DNA): TGTGCCAGCAGGGCGGGACGGTGGGAGACCCAGTACTTC. Its translation is CASRAGRWETQYF. The chain joins TRBV7-2 to TRBJ2-5; D is perhaps TRBD2 (6 bases). Germline V CDR1 and CDR2: SGHTA, FQGNSA. Trimming cost V 6 bases and J 5 bases, with 13 bases left between them. CDR3 length: 13 amino acids.

This clonotype was counted ten times or more. The V gene is TRBV6-2 or TRBV6-3, the J gene TRBJ2-7; 15 nucleotides match TRBD2. The CDR3 consists of 17 residues. The germline gives CDR1 MNHEY, CDR2 SVGEGT. V dropped 2 bases and J dropped 5; count of bases not matched to a gene: 7. Here the CDR3 DNA reads TGTGCCAGCAGTTACGGACTAGCGGGAGGGCCGAAGCACGAGCAGTACTTC. Its translation is CASSYGLAGGPKHEQYF.

In regard to this clonotype: A much larger clonotype is one base distant, so this may be a read error. In this CDR3 the conserved last residue, phenylalanine or tryptophan, is missing, so a read error is likely. The V and J genes are TRBV20-1 and TRBJ2-7; the match to TRBD1 covers 7 bases. Trimming took 5 bases from V and 3 from J; bases not matched to a gene: 10. The CDR3 runs to 14 residues. Germline V gene sequence: CDR1 DFQATT, CDR2 SNEGSKA (reference sequence). This CDR3 reads CSAALTGQGYEQYI. In nucleotides, the CDR3 is TGCAGTGCTGCCCTGACAGGGCAGGGCTACGAGCAGTACATC.

There are a few counts of this clonotype. CDR3 DNA: TGTGCCAGCAGCTTAAGGGCGGGGGGCATGGGCGATGAAAAACTGTTTTTT. As protein: CASSLRAGGMGDEKLFF. This sequence joins TRBV7-8 and TRBJ1-4, with TRBD1 as a possible D gene (6 bases). V lost 2 bases and J 6 bases, leaving 19 bases between the germline ends. The CDR3 covers 17 residues. From germline, CDR1 is SGHVS and CDR2 FQNEAQ.

This clonotype was detected many times. The V and J genes are TRBV6-1 and TRBJ2-7; TRBD2 matches 7 bases. Germline-derived CDR1 and CDR2 are MNHNS and SASEGT. V trimming: 4 bases; J trimming: 6 bases; junction bases outside the gene matches: 6. This CDR3 region has 13 residues. CDR3 in amino acids: CASSAREWGEQYF. The DNA for the CDR3 is TGTGCCAGCAGTGCGCGGGAGTGGGGCGAGCAGTACTTC.

This clonotype has a handful of counts. The CDR3 protein is CSAKQAGTEAFF. CDR3 bases: TGCAGTGCTAAACAGGCGGGGACTGAAGCTTTCTTT. This rearrangement joins TRBV20-1 to TRBJ1-1, with D possibly matching TRBD1 (5 bases). V was shortened by 4 bases and J by 5 bases, with 11 bases between the two germline ends. The CDR3 runs 12 residues. Germline V lookup: CDR1 DFQATT, CDR2 SNEGSKA (reference sequence).

This clonotype was recorded at least ten times. The gene calls are TRBV6-2 or TRBV6-3 and TRBJ2-7; TRBD2 agrees at 10 bases. With 6 bases clipped from V and 6 bases from J, the junction kept 5 bases outside the gene matches. Germline lookup yields CDR1 MNHEY and CDR2 SVGEGT. The CDR3 length is 13 residues. In DNA form, the CDR3 reads TGTGCCAGCAGAACCGGGACTAGCGCCGAGCAGTACTTC. Translation: CASRTGTSAEQYF.

At least ten counts were recorded for this clonotype. The gene calls are TRBV29-1 and TRBJ2-1, with 9 bases that match TRBD2. This CDR3 region has 12 residues. The J segment lost 6 bases and the V segment lost 8 bases, leaving 5 bases of the junction unmatched. CDR1 and CDR2 (germline): SQVTM, ANQGSEA. The CDR3 coding sequence is TGCAGCACGACTAGCGGAGTCAATGAGCAGTTCTTC. Translating it yields CSTTSGVNEQFF.

This clonotype was observed many times. The rearrangement joins TRBV7-8 to TRBJ2-1, with D perhaps TRBD1 (6 bases). The CDR3 runs to 16 residues. The germline V and J ends were trimmed by 1 base and 3 bases, with 13 bases remaining between them. The germline CDR1 and CDR2 sequences are SGHVS and FQNEAQ. The CDR3: CASSLGSPRGYNEQFF. The CDR3 coding sequence is TGTGCCAGCAGCTTAGGATCCCCCAGGGGCTACAATGAGCAGTTCTTC.

As concerns this clonotype: This may arise from a read error, as a much more abundant clone is one base away. V is TRBV5-1 and J is TRBJ2-7; D is uncertain. Germline CDR1 SGHRS, CDR2 YFSETQ. V was shortened by 4 bases and J by 5 bases, with 13 bases between the two germline ends. This CDR3 contains 13 residues. The CDR3 region is CASSPLRLDEQYF. CDR3 DNA sequence: TGCGCCAGCAGCCCTTTAAGGTTGGACGAGCAGTACTTC.

V usage is TRBV9 and J usage is TRBJ2-2, with 9 nucleotides matching TRBD2. This CDR3 is 16 amino acids long. The J segment lost 0 bases and the V segment lost 3 bases, leaving 3 bases of the junction unmatched. Germline loops: CDR1 SGDLS, CDR2 YYNGEE. As DNA, the CDR3 is TGTGCCAGCAGCGGTAGCGGGAGCTCGAACACCGGGGAGCTGTTTTTT. Translation gives CASSGSGSSNTGELFF.

This clonotype was found many times. The CDR3 loop is CASSAVGLDDQPQHF. The DNA of the CDR3 is TGTGCCAGCAGTGCTGTAGGCCTGGACGATCAGCCCCAGCATTTT. The chain employs TRBV2 and TRBJ1-5, with D hard to call. The CDR3 length is 15 residues. V shed 4 bases and J shed 5 bases, with 15 bases lying between them. CDR1 and CDR2 (germline): SNHLY, FYNNEI.

At least ten counts were recorded for this clonotype. This chain connects TRBV28 to TRBJ2-1, with a tentative D call TRBD1 (6 bases). Germline assignment: CDR1 MDHEN and CDR2 SYDVKM. This CDR3 has 15 residues. V shed 2 bases and J shed 9 bases, with 17 bases lying between them. CDR3 protein: CASSLGGLARGEQFF. CDR3 bases: TGTGCCAGCAGTTTAGGGGGCCTAGCTAGGGGTGAGCAGTTCTTC.

This clonotype was counted at least ten times. The rearrangement joins TRBV10-3 to TRBJ2-7; 8 bases line up with TRBD1. The trim removed 2 bases at V and 4 bases at J, leaving 4 bases unmatched. CDR1 and CDR2 from the germline V gene are ENHRY and SYGVKD. This CDR3 has 14 residues. The CDR3 DNA reads TGTGCCATCAGTGAGGGGAACAGGGGGTACGAGCAGTACTTC. Protein sequence: CAISEGNRGYEQYF.

This clonotype was seen ten or more times. The J gene is TRBJ2-7, the V gene TRBV20-1; either TRBD1 or TRBD2 may fit D (5 bases each). V lost 0 bases to trimming and J lost 2 bases, with 17 bases between them. This CDR3 has 16 residues. Germline CDR1 and CDR2: DFQATT and SNEGSKA (reference sequence). The CDR3 DNA follows: TGCAGTGCTAGAGAATGGGGACGGGGCAGGGCCTACGAGCAGTACTTC. Translating gives CSAREWGRGRAYEQYF.

The rearrangement joins TRBV9 to TRBJ2-7; 14 nucleotides line up with TRBD2. V lost 4 bases, J lost 6 bases, and 6 bases stayed unmatched. Germline lookup yields CDR1 SGDLS and CDR2 YYNGEE. There are 15 residues in the CDR3. Here the CDR3 reads CASSPPGTSGSEQYF. In DNA form, the CDR3 reads TGTGCCAGCAGCCCCCCCGGGACTAGCGGGAGCGAGCAGTACTTC.

The sample holds a few counts of this clonotype. This sequence joins TRBV6-2 or TRBV6-3 and TRBJ2-3; D may be TRBD2 (5 bases). Trimming took 10 bases from V and 1 from J, leaving 15 bases between them. The germline V gene has CDR1 MNHEY and CDR2 SVGEGT. This CDR3 comprises 14 residues. The CDR3: CAILAGAGTDTQYF. DNA for the CDR3: TGTGCCATCCTAGCCGGCGCGGGCACAGATACGCAGTATTTT.

This chain uses TRBV19 with TRBJ2-7; D is perhaps TRBD2 (6 bases). CDR3 length: 14 amino acids. Germline CDR1 reads LNHDA; CDR2 reads SQIVND (reference sequence). The ends were cut back, 1 base at V and 2 bases at J, with 9 bases in the middle. CDR3 DNA sequence: TGTGCCAGTAGTATAGGCGGGGAGACCTACGAGCAGTACTTC. Translation gives CASSIGGETYEQYF.

The V and J genes are TRBV9 and TRBJ2-6, with 16 positions matching TRBD2. Germline CDR1 reads SGDLS; CDR2 reads YYNGEE. The CDR3 has 19 amino acids. Trimming took 6 bases from V and 4 from J; bases not matched to a gene: 10. The CDR3 protein is CASTVGLAGGGSGANVLTF. The CDR3 DNA follows: TGTGCCAGCACCGTGGGACTAGCGGGAGGGGGTTCGGGGGCCAACGTCCTGACTTTC.

This clonotype was counted many times. CDR3 nucleotide sequence: TGTGCCAGCAGCTGGCGGGCACTTACGGCCAGCACAGATACGCAGTATTTT. Translation gives CASSWRALTASTDTQYF. The chain links TRBV5-6 to TRBJ2-3; perhaps TRBD2 as D (5 bases). Trimming removed 3 bases at V and 0 bases at J, with 17 bases between. The CDR3 has 17 residues. Germline CDR1 and CDR2: SGHDT and YYEEEE.

This clonotype was counted many times. The gene calls are TRBV11-2 and TRBJ1-1; 7 bases agree with TRBD1. Germline V lookup: CDR1 SGHAT, CDR2 FQNNGV. With 2 bases clipped from V and 7 bases from J, the junction kept 4 bases outside the gene matches. This CDR3 has 13 amino acids. CDR3 residues: CASSLFRQGEAFF. The CDR3 bases are TGTGCCAGCAGCTTATTCCGACAGGGTGAAGCTTTCTTT.